This TCR beta chain was found in a study of blood T cells in healthy people across ages. Combining a sample-barcoded 5' primer with a J-beta primer mix, a second PCR ran for about 6 to 11 cycles. TCRdb reprocessed the 5' RACE reads via MiXCR and lists one record per CDR3 protein. There are 980,000 or so distinct CDR3 sequences in the sample; 40% to 60% occur only once, and under 15% lies in the top ten. CDR1 and CDR2 (germline): SGHAT, FQNNGV. CDR3 size: 15 residues. The V end was cut by 5 bases, the J end by 0 bases, with 11 bases between. The sequencing input was blood. The chain employs TRBV11-2 and TRBJ1-5, with D unresolved. This clonotype was obtained from a man under 40 in good health. CDR3 amino acids: CASSRDTGSNQPQHF. Here the CDR3 DNA reads TGTGCCAGCAGCCGAGACACCGGTAGCAATCAGCCCCAGCATTTT. The full variable domain, its missing parts supplied by reference TRBV11-2 and TRBJ1-5, is EAGVAQSPRYKIIEKRQSVAFWCNPISGHATLYWYQQILGQGPKLLIQFQNNGVVDDSQLPKDRFSAERLKGVDSTLKIQPAKLEDSAVYLCASSRDTGSNQPQHFGDGTRLSIL.